This TCR beta chain was sequenced in a study of OX40 agonist ivuxolimab in advanced cancers. Study-wide context: Six ivuxolimab dose levels, 0.01 to 10 mg/kg, were given intravenously every 2 weeks. Of the participants, 40% had some prior anti-PD-1, anti-PD-L1 or anti-CTLA-4 therapy, which was allowed.

Assay used: immunoSEQ multiplex PCR; TCRdb lists only in-frame clones, some missing. The repertoire holds about 59,000 clones, with 75% to 95% as singletons. V shed 8 bases, J shed 3 bases, and the junction held 3 bases outside the gene matches. The germline gives CDR1 MNHNS, CDR2 SASEGT. The CDR3 runs to 13 residues. Concerning this clone itself: What it recognizes is unknown.

Whole-study findings and limits: Among some nonresponders, normalized T-cell clonal expansion was also low. In general, CD8+ T cells held more expanded clones than CD4+ did, on average.

This rearrangement joins TRBV6-1 to TRBJ2-7; TRBD1 agrees at 11 bases. The starting material was CD4+ or CD8+ T cells sorted from blood, obtained in a trial of the OX40 agonist ivuxolimab. The source is an adult with an advanced solid tumor such as melanoma, head and neck, liver or kidney cancer. The CDR3 DNA reads TGTGCCAGCCGAGGGACAGGGGGCTACGAGCAGTACTTC. Translation gives CASRGTGGYEQYF.